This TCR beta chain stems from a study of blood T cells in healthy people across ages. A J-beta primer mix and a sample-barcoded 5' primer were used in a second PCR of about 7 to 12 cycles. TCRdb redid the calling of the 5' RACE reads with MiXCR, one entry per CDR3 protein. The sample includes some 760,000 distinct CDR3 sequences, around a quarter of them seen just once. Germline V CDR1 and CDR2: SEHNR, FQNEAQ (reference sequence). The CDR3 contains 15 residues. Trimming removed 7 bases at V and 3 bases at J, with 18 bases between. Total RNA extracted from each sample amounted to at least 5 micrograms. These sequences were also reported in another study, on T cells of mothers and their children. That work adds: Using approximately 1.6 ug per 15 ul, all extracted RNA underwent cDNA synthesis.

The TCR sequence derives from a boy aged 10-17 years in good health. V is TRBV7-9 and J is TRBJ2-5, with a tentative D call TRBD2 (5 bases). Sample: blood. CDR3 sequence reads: CASTYPGSGEETQYF. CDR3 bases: TGTGCCAGCACCTATCCGGGGTCTGGGGAAGAGACCCAGTACTTC.